This is a list of T cell receptor beta chains from one sample in a study of blood T cell repertoires in COVID-19. Measured with immunoSEQ multiplex PCR; TCRdb has only the in-frame clones, and not every one. Of 300,000 to 400,000 clones in the sample, 75% to 90% were seen once. The sequenced sample was peripheral blood. The receptor source for this set is a woman between 45 and 60 years old with COVID-19, enrolled during active disease. Both conserved end residues are part of each CDR3. Fields, in order: V gene, J gene, clone size, D gene, CDR3 protein, CDR3 DNA. A D gene is named only where the DNA matches it firmly. Not every row has a clone size; where given, it reads once, few, many or a size class.

TRBV4-2,TRBJ1-1,NA,TRBD1,CASSRTSTGMNTEAFF,TGTGCCAGCAGCCGAACTTCGACAGGGATGAACACTGAAGCTTTCTTT
TRBV7-8,TRBJ2-7,once,NA,CASSLVEKLEQYF,TGTGCCAGCAGCTTAGTTGAAAAGCTCGAGCAGTACTTC
TRBV6-2/TRBV6-3,TRBJ2-7,NA,NA,CASSYADIYEQYF,TGTGCCAGCAGTTACGCCGACATCTACGAGCAGTACTTC
TRBV4-1,TRBJ1-2,NA,NA,CASSQVSGGRGYTF,TGCGCCAGCAGCCAAGTGAGCGGGGGTAGGGGCTACACCTTC
TRBV2,TRBJ2-1,once,TRBD2,CASSPTSGGWGEQFF,TGTGCCAGCAGTCCAACTAGCGGTGGTTGGGGTGAGCAGTTCTTC
TRBV6-5,TRBJ2-1,NA,TRBD2,CASRKGLAVINEQFF,TGTGCCAGCAGGAAGGGACTAGCGGTTATCAATGAGCAGTTCTTC
TRBV25-1,TRBJ2-7,NA,TRBD2,CASSALQSGTSGSYEQYF,TGTGCCAGCAGTGCCCTCCAATCCGGGACTAGCGGTTCCTACGAGCAGTACTTC
TRBV5-1,TRBJ1-2,NA,NA,CASSYNSNYGYTF,TGCGCCAGCAGCTATAACAGTAACTATGGCTACACCTTC
TRBV4-2,TRBJ1-6,NA,TRBD1,CASSRERQGDNSPLHF,TGTGCCAGCAGCCGAGAGAGACAGGGGGATAATTCACCCCTCCACTTT
TRBV6-5,TRBJ2-1,NA,NA,CASRRTDSYNEQFF,TGTGCCAGCAGACGGACAGACTCCTACAATGAGCAGTTCTTC
TRBV27,TRBJ2-1,NA,TRBD2,CASSLNSGSEQFF,TGTGCCAGCAGTTTAAATAGCGGGAGTGAGCAGTTCTTC
TRBV5-1,TRBJ2-7,NA,TRBD1,CASSIGQGASVHEQYF,TGCGCCAGCAGCATCGGACAGGGGGCGTCGGTTCACGAGCAGTACTTC
TRBV13,TRBJ1-1,once,TRBD1,CASSSRQGPFYMNTEAFF,TGTGCCAGCAGCTCCCGACAGGGGCCTTTTTATATGAACACTGAAGCTTTCTTT
TRBV2,TRBJ2-1,NA,TRBD2,CASSERRGSVFIEQFF,TGTGCCAGCAGTGAAAGGCGCGGGAGTGTTTTTATTGAGCAGTTCTTC
TRBV6-6,TRBJ2-2,NA,TRBD1,CASSSRQGDFGELFF,TGTGCCAGCAGTTCCCGACAGGGGGACTTCGGGGAGCTGTTTTTT
TRBV25-1,TRBJ2-1,NA,TRBD2,CASSEREGLADSYNEQFF,TGTGCCAGCAGTGAAAGGGAGGGACTAGCGGATTCCTACAATGAGCAGTTCTTC
TRBV6-6,TRBJ2-7,NA,TRBD2,CASSSSWEGHEQYF,TGTGCCAGCAGTTCCTCATGGGAGGGCCACGAGCAGTACTTC
TRBV7-8,TRBJ1-2,NA,TRBD1,CASSGQTGIGYTF,TGTGCCAGCAGCGGCCAGACAGGGATTGGCTACACCTTC
TRBV19,TRBJ2-7,NA,TRBD1,CASSRTGTYEQYF,TGTGCCAGTAGTAGGACAGGGACCTACGAGCAGTACTTC
TRBV11-2,TRBJ2-3,NA,TRBD2,CASSFFGTSGRRSTDTQYF,TGTGCCAGCAGCTTTTTCGGGACTAGCGGGAGGAGAAGCACAGATACGCAGTATTTT
TRBV5-4,TRBJ2-2,few,NA,CASSSDWNTGELFF,TGTGCCAGCAGTTCCGACTGGAACACCGGGGAGCTGTTTTTT
TRBV12-5,TRBJ2-7,NA,NA,CASGLVAYEQYF,TGTGCTAGTGGTTTGGTAGCGTACGAGCAGTACTTC
TRBV28,TRBJ2-1,once,NA,CASSLQGEQFF,TGTGCCAGCAGTTTACAGGGTGAGCAGTTCTTC
TRBV19,TRBJ2-3,NA,NA,CASRPRGGMGDTQYF,TGTGCCAGTCGACCAAGGGGCGGGATGGGAGATACGCAGTATTTT
TRBV29-1,TRBJ1-1,NA,TRBD1,CSVVTGGRAEAFF,TGCAGCGTAGTGACAGGGGGAAGGGCTGAAGCTTTCTTT